Each of the 14 T cell receptor beta chains below was sequenced from the same sample in a study of T-cell reconstitution after alpha-beta-depleted transplantation in children. Unique molecular identifiers were incorporated during preparation of the TCRbeta library. From the PCR reads, TCRdb called clonotypes with MiXCR, one entry per CDR3 protein. The table lists hundreds of thousands of distinct CDR3 sequences, about an eighth of them singletons. The material sequenced was PBMCs, taken from the stem cell graft. Receptors originate from a human donor who donated a stem cell graft to a child with Fanconi anemia.

The chain links TRBV12-3 or TRBV12-4 to TRBJ1-1, with D possibly being TRBD1 (6 bases). The CDR3 has 13 amino acids. V was clipped by 7 bases and J by 9 bases, with 18 bases between them. CDR3 sequence reads: CASTLRSGAKAFF. CDR3 nucleotides: TGTGCCAGCACCCTACGATCGGGGGCTAAAGCTTTCTTT.

This clonotype appeared a few times. CDR3 region: CASSSGSGNTIYF. CDR3 DNA: TGTGCCAGCAGCTCAGGATCTGGAAACACCATATATTTT. The V gene is TRBV9, the J gene TRBJ1-3; D is uncertain. Trimming removed 4 bases at V and 1 base at J, with 6 bases between. Germline V gene sequence: CDR1 SGDLS, CDR2 YYNGEE. The length of the CDR3 is 13 residues.

This clonotype was observed at least ten times. The V and J genes are TRBV5-6 and TRBJ2-7, with 7 bases identical to TRBD1. Germline V gene lookup returns CDR1 SGHDT and CDR2 YYEEEE. CDR3 size: 13 residues. V lost 4 bases, J lost 4 bases, and 5 bases stayed unmatched. The CDR3 DNA reads TGTGCCAGCAGCCCGGGGACAGCTTACGAGCAGTACTTC. Translation gives CASSPGTAYEQYF.

The V gene is TRBV12-3 or TRBV12-4, the J gene TRBJ1-5; no clear D gene. The CDR3 has 12 residues. Trimming left V 3 bases short and J 5 bases short, with 5 bases between. CDR3 nucleotides: TGTGCCAGCAGTTTCCCTTATCAGCCCCAGCATTTT. It translates to CASSFPYQPQHF.

This rearrangement joins TRBV27 to TRBJ2-7, with 8 bases matching TRBD2. CDR3 length equals 14 residues. The V and J ends lost 5 bases and 0 bases, in that order; junction bases with no gene match: 3. CDR1 is MNHEY, CDR2 SMNVEV, per germline (reference sequence). This chain's CDR3 is CASSERGSSYEQYF. DNA for the CDR3: TGTGCCAGCAGTGAGCGGGGGAGCTCCTACGAGCAGTACTTC.

This clonotype was counted a few times. This rearrangement joins TRBV5-1 to TRBJ2-3; 8 nucleotides match TRBD2. The CDR3 has 15 residues. V was clipped by 5 bases and J by 6 bases; unmatched bases: 11. CDR1 is SGHRS, CDR2 YFSETQ, per germline. The CDR3 region is CASRPSGGRWDTQYF. The CDR3 DNA follows: TGCGCCAGCAGGCCCAGCGGGGGACGGTGGGATACGCAGTATTTT.

This clonotype was found many times. This chain uses TRBV12-3 or TRBV12-4 with TRBJ1-6; a possible D gene is TRBD1 (6 bases). The CDR3 spans 14 residues. V was cut by 1 base and J by 10 bases, with 11 bases left in between. CDR3: CASSLGGGPSPLHF. The CDR3 DNA sequence: TGTGCCAGCAGTTTAGGCGGGGGGCCATCACCCCTCCACTTT.

This clonotype was seen more than once but under ten times. The chain has TRBV28 and TRBJ2-3; TRBD2 matches 8 bases. Germline CDR1 is MDHEN and CDR2 is SYDVKM. CDR3 size: 14 residues. V trimming: 3 bases; J trimming: 6 bases; junction bases outside the gene matches: 5. The CDR3 nucleotides read TGTGCCAGCAGTTTTTCCCGACTAGCGGATACGCAGTATTTT. This translates into CASSFSRLADTQYF.

The chain employs TRBV27 and TRBJ2-6; no clear D gene. The V end was cut by 3 bases, the J end by 0 bases, with 6 bases between. Germline V lookup: CDR1 MNHEY, CDR2 SMNVEV (reference sequence). The CDR3 totals 15 residues. The CDR3 nucleotides are TGTGCCAGCAGTTTTGCGAACTCTGGGGCCAACGTCCTGACTTTC. It codes for CASSFANSGANVLTF.

This rearrangement joins TRBV6-6 to TRBJ2-7; unclear D gene. The CDR3 contains 13 residues. Germline V gene lookup returns CDR1 MNHNY and CDR2 SVGAGI (reference sequence). V was cut by 2 bases and J by 1 base, with 6 bases left in between. The CDR3 nucleotides are TGTGCCAGCAGTTACCAGAATTCCTACGAGCAGTACTTC. As protein: CASSYQNSYEQYF.

The sample holds a few counts of this clonotype. This rearrangement joins TRBV2 to TRBJ2-3; 8 positions match TRBD1. Germline CDR1 reads SNHLY; CDR2 reads FYNNEI. The CDR3 contains 14 residues. The V gene end was trimmed by 8 bases and the J gene end by 2 bases; junction bases not matched to a gene: 6. CDR3 loop: CASGQGLATDTQYF. CDR3 nucleotides: TGTGCCAGCGGACAGGGTTTAGCCACAGATACGCAGTATTTT.

The sample holds a few counts of this clonotype. The chain has TRBV2 and TRBJ1-1; a possible D gene is TRBD1 (5 bases). Germline CDR1 reads SNHLY; CDR2 reads FYNNEI. Trimming shortened V by 8 bases and J by 9 bases, and 10 bases separated the two germline ends. The CDR3 contains 10 residues. CDR3 nucleotides: TGTGCCAGCGAGGGGCTGAAAGCTTTCTTT. Translation: CASEGLKAFF.

The V and J genes are TRBV20-1 and TRBJ1-6, with D unresolved. Germline V gene data show CDR1 as DFQATT and CDR2 as SNEGSKA (reference sequence). CDR3 size: 12 residues. The ends were cut back, 1 base at V and 10 bases at J, with 8 bases in the middle. CDR3 sequence (DNA): TGCAGTGCTAGAGTTGGTAGATCACCCCTCCACTTT. This encodes CSARVGRSPLHF.

The chain carries TRBV6-5 and TRBJ1-2; D remains unclear. Between the trimmed V and J ends, which lost 2 bases and 5 bases, there was a span of 9 bases. Germline V gives CDR1 MNHEY, CDR2 SVGAGI. CDR3 size: 13 residues. In nucleotides, the CDR3 is TGTGCCAGCAGTTACGATTTAAAATATGGCTACACCTTC. Residues: CASSYDLKYGYTF.